These 21 T cell receptor beta chains were sequenced from one sample in a study of radiotherapy plus CTLA-4 blockade in lung cancer. Sequenced by immunoSEQ multiplex PCR; TCRdb stores in-frame clones only, minus some. The sample includes 70,000 to 90,000 clones, over 70% of them seen just once. The sample consisted of peripheral blood, taken from a patient treated with radiotherapy plus ipilimumab. The receptor source for this set is a human donor with non-small cell lung cancer whose response to radiotherapy plus ipilimumab could not be evaluated. Some clones in this sample may be carry-over from other donors' samples.

This sequence joins TRBV7-2 and TRBJ2-1; tentatively, D is TRBD1 (5 bases). Germline V lookup: CDR1 SGHTA, CDR2 FQGNSA. V was clipped by 3 bases and J by 0 bases, with 18 bases between them. CDR3 length: 18 residues. The CDR3 DNA reads TGTGCCAGCAGCTTTACCCACCCAGGGTACGGCTCCTACAATGAGCAGTTCTTC. Residues: CASSFTHPGYGSYNEQFF.

CDR3 sequence (DNA): TGTGCCAGCAGTGTCGGACAGGCGAACTATGGCTACACCTTC. Translation gives CASSVGQANYGYTF. V usage is TRBV2 and J usage is TRBJ1-2; TRBD1 aligns across 7 bases. CDR3 length equals 14 residues. Trimming at V came to 4 bases and at J to 2 bases, leaving 4 bases not matched to a gene. Germline V gene lookup returns CDR1 SNHLY and CDR2 FYNNEI.

This chain connects TRBV5-1 to TRBJ1-1, with a tentative D call TRBD1 (5 bases). The CDR3 spans 14 residues. Germline V lookup: CDR1 SGHRS, CDR2 YFSETQ. The germline V and J ends were trimmed by 1 base and 2 bases, with 9 bases remaining between them. Here the CDR3 DNA reads TGCGCCAGCAGCTTGTTCCAGGGTAACACTGAAGCTTTCTTT. Translation: CASSLFQGNTEAFF.

The chain is built from TRBV29-1 and TRBJ1-2, with D maybe TRBD1 (6 bases). This CDR3 has 11 residues. CDR1 and CDR2 from the germline V gene are SQVTM and ANQGSEA. V lost 6 bases to trimming and J lost 8 bases, with 13 bases between them. The CDR3 nucleotides are TGCAGCGTCACCAGGGGAGACGGCTACACCTTC. As protein: CSVTRGDGYTF.

The J gene is TRBJ2-3, the V gene TRBV12-5, with 7 bases aligning to TRBD1. Unmatched junction bases numbered 5, after V lost 0 bases and J lost 2 bases. Per germline, CDR1 LGHNT and CDR2 FRNRAP. This CDR3 contains 16 residues. The CDR3 nucleotides are TGTGCTAGTGGTTTGGTAGGGGGCACCCTCACAGATACGCAGTATTTT. Its protein is CASGLVGGTLTDTQYF.

This clone was found once. One junction end does not reproduce the germline sequence, and a read error may be involved. The genes are TRBV6-1 and TRBJ1-6; D perhaps matches TRBD1 (5 bases). Germline V gene sequence: CDR1 MNHNS, CDR2 SASEGT. The CDR3 runs to 14 residues. The CDR3 region has the DNA TGTGCCAGCAGTGAAGAGGTGGTCGGGGGAGAATGTCGCTTT. The encoded protein is CASSEEVVGGECRF.

The chain recombines TRBV6-1 with TRBJ1-1; no reliable D call. The CDR3 sequence is 14 residues long. CDR1 and CDR2 (germline): MNHNS, SASEGT. Trimming pared 3 bases from V and 5 bases from J, leaving 13 bases between. This CDR3 is CASSDHSMRTEAFF. DNA of the CDR3: TGTGCCAGCAGTGACCACAGCATGAGAACTGAAGCTTTCTTT.

The chain recombines TRBV5-1 with TRBJ2-1; 7 nucleotides line up with TRBD1. V trimming: 4 bases; J trimming: 3 bases; junction bases outside the gene matches: 7. The CDR3 has 15 amino acids. Germline V gene sequence: CDR1 SGHRS, CDR2 YFSETQ. The CDR3 DNA reads TGCGCCAGCAGCGTGCAGGGGGATCTCTACAATGAGCAGTTCTTC. Translated, it gives CASSVQGDLYNEQFF.

The chain links TRBV7-2 to TRBJ1-2; D not certain. The CDR3 spans 12 residues. Germline CDR1 reads SGHTA; CDR2 reads FQGNSA. Trimming stripped 5 bases from V and 8 bases from J, with 12 bases between. For the CDR3, the DNA is TGTGCCAGCAGCGCCGGAGTGATGGGCTACACCTTC. It encodes CASSAGVMGYTF.

The chain links TRBV2 to TRBJ1-1; 9 bases map to TRBD1. This CDR3 has 13 residues. Germline assignment: CDR1 SNHLY and CDR2 FYNNEI. The trim removed 6 bases at V and 4 bases at J, leaving 3 bases unmatched. The CDR3 bases are TGTGCCAGCAGGGGACAGGGTAGCACTGAAGCTTTCTTT. This gives the protein CASRGQGSTEAFF.

This chain uses TRBV19 with TRBJ1-6; D is unclear. Germline CDR1 is LNHDA and CDR2 is SQIVND (reference sequence). The length of the CDR3 is 14 residues. Trimming took 5 bases from V and 8 from J, leaving 13 bases between them. DNA for the CDR3: TGTGCCAGTAGTCATGACAAGGGAGATTCACCCCTCCACTTT. Its translation is CASSHDKGDSPLHF.

The chain uses TRBV6-5 and TRBJ2-2; 9 nucleotides match TRBD2. The CDR3 length is 15 residues. Trimming removed 6 bases from V and 3 bases from J; junction bases left unmatched: 5. Germline V gene sequence: CDR1 MNHEY, CDR2 SVGAGI. CDR3 DNA sequence: TGTGCCAGCAGGAGGGCTAGCGGGGACACCGGGGAGCTGTTTTTT. Encoded protein: CASRRASGDTGELFF.

The chain joins TRBV27 to TRBJ2-2, with no clear D. This CDR3 region has 14 residues. The V and J ends lost 2 bases and 1 base respectively, with 5 bases between them. CDR1 and CDR2 (germline): MNHEY, SMNVEV (reference sequence). The CDR3 sequence: CASSLRVNTGELFF. As DNA, the CDR3 is TGTGCCAGCAGTTTACGAGTGAACACCGGGGAGCTGTTTTTT.

The chain is built from TRBV6-5 and TRBJ1-2; TRBD1 aligns across 9 bases. The CDR3 totals 15 residues. The V gene's germline CDR1 is MNHEY and CDR2 SVGAGI. Trimming removed 6 bases from V and 0 bases from J; junction bases left unmatched: 5. The CDR3 sequence: CASRLGTGPNYGYTF. The CDR3 DNA sequence: TGTGCCAGCAGGCTTGGGACAGGGCCTAACTATGGCTACACCTTC.

The chain has TRBV2 and TRBJ2-1, with TRBD2 identical over 10 bases. The CDR3 loop spans 15 amino acids. Trimming removed 6 bases from V and 1 base from J; junction bases left unmatched: 3. The germline CDR1 and CDR2 sequences are SNHLY and FYNNEI. The CDR3 is CASSVAGGSYNEQFF. The CDR3 DNA sequence: TGTGCCAGCAGCGTAGCGGGGGGTTCCTACAATGAGCAGTTCTTC.

In the case of this clone: At one boundary the junction diverges from the germline segment, which might be a read error. The chain uses TRBV7-7 and TRBJ2-3, with 16 bases matching TRBD2. The CDR3 is 15 residues long. Germline V gene sequence: CDR1 SSHAT, CDR2 FNYEAQ (reference sequence). CDR3 sequence (DNA): TGTGCTAGCAGCCCGAGCGGGACTAGCGGGGGGGCCTTGTATTTT. Amino acids: CASSPSGTSGGALYF.

V gene TRBV4-2 combines with J gene TRBJ2-2; the match to TRBD2 covers 11 bases. The CDR3 has 17 residues. The germline V gene encodes CDR1 LGHNA and CDR2 YNFKEQ. V was pared by 3 bases and J by 1 base, with 4 bases of the junction left unmatched. The CDR3 reads CASSQVGLAGNTGELFF. The CDR3 nucleotides read TGTGCCAGCAGCCAGGTAGGACTAGCGGGGAACACCGGGGAGCTGTTTTTT.

This chain joins TRBV5-5 and TRBJ1-4, with no clear D. The length of the CDR3 is 15 residues. Germline V gives CDR1 SGHKS, CDR2 YYEKEE (reference sequence). V lost 0 bases, J lost 8 bases, and 14 bases lay in between. The CDR3 protein is CASSLGEVKNEKLFF. The CDR3 DNA sequence: TGTGCCAGCAGCTTGGGGGAGGTAAAGAACGAAAAACTGTTTTTT.

The chain combines TRBV11-3 with TRBJ2-5; 12 nucleotides agree with TRBD1. CDR3 length: 18 amino acids. Trimming cost V 4 bases and J 1 base; bases outside gene matches: 10. The germline gives CDR1 SGHNT, CDR2 YENEEA. CDR3: CASSYPFGTGGFQETQYF. The DNA for the CDR3 is TGTGCCAGCAGCTATCCGTTCGGGACAGGGGGCTTCCAAGAGACCCAGTACTTC.

This chain links TRBV11-2 with TRBJ1-3; the match to TRBD1 covers 10 bases. The length of the CDR3 is 15 residues. J was trimmed by 2 bases and V by 5 bases; bases with no gene match: 3. The germline V gene has CDR1 SGHAT and CDR2 FQNNGV. The CDR3 region has the DNA TGTGCCAGCAGCGGGGGGACAGGGGCTGGAAACACCATATATTTT. Its translation: CASSGGTGAGNTIYF.

The CDR3 DNA reads as TGCGCCAGCAGCGGGACGGGGGGATTCTACGAGCAGTACTTC. Translation: CASSGTGGFYEQYF. The chain uses TRBV5-1 and TRBJ2-7; 7 bases line up with TRBD2. Germline assignment: CDR1 SGHRS and CDR2 YFSETQ. The length of the CDR3 is 14 residues. V lost 4 bases and J lost 3; bases outside the gene matches: 7.